The 9 T cell receptor beta chains reported below all come from one sample, sequenced in a study of shared clonotypes between healthy human individuals. Terminally differentiated effector memory CD45RA+ cells were excluded from the naive CD8 cells, which were CD45RO-negative and positively selected for CCR7. Produced via immunoSEQ multiplex PCR; TCRdb's table is partial and in-frame only. The repertoire holds millions of clones, with around 93% as singletons. Input material: naive CD8+ T cells from PBMCs. These receptors originate from a man aged 18 to 35 in good health. Some clones in this sample may be carry-over from other donors' samples.

V is TRBV2 and J is TRBJ2-4; maybe TRBD2 (8 bases). The CDR3 has 17 amino acids. V was pared by 3 bases and J by 0 bases, with 15 bases between. Germline V gives CDR1 SNHLY, CDR2 FYNNEI. The CDR3 nucleotides are TGTGCCAGCAGTGACGGGGGGGACAGCCTAGCCAAAAACATTCAGTACTTC. This encodes CASSDGGDSLAKNIQYF.

This clone was detected once. This chain joins TRBV27 and TRBJ2-7, with D unclear. There are 13 residues in the CDR3. The V and J ends lost 3 bases and 2 bases respectively, with 8 bases between them. CDR1 and CDR2 (germline): MNHEY, SMNVEV (reference sequence). CDR3 sequence reads: CASSFSGPYEQYF. CDR3 nucleotides: TGTGCCAGCAGTTTTAGTGGCCCCTACGAGCAGTACTTC.

A remark on this clone: Other DNA sequences from this sample encode an identical CDR3 as well. The chain joins TRBV27 to TRBJ2-6; D not resolved. CDR1 and CDR2 from the germline V gene are MNHEY and SMNVEV (reference sequence). V lost 3 bases and J lost 4, with 4 bases in between. This CDR3 is 13 amino acids long. Here the CDR3 reads CASSLLGANVLTF. Here the CDR3 DNA reads TGTGCCAGCAGTTTGCTGGGGGCCAACGTCCTGACTTTC.

A word on this clone: The same CDR3 also results from other DNA sequences found in this sample. V usage is TRBV28 and J usage is TRBJ2-7; 8 positions match TRBD1. The CDR3 is 14 residues long. Germline values: CDR1 MDHEN, CDR2 SYDVKM. J gave up 4 bases and V 5 bases, and 7 bases lay outside the gene matches. This CDR3 is CASSPRTGWYEQYF. The CDR3 DNA reads as TGTGCCAGCAGTCCCCGGACAGGGTGGTACGAGCAGTACTTC.

The chain employs TRBV6-6 and TRBJ1-2; 9 bases line up with TRBD1. The CDR3 totals 15 residues. Germline CDR1 is MNHNY and CDR2 is SVGAGI (reference sequence). Trimming took 6 bases from V and 4 from J; bases not matched to a gene: 9. The CDR3 DNA reads as TGTGCCAGCAGACCCGACAGGGGGATAGCCTATGGCTACACCTTC. It encodes CASRPDRGIAYGYTF.

This clone came up once. V usage is TRBV5-4 and J usage is TRBJ2-7; TRBD2 aligns across 11 bases. Germline V gene lookup returns CDR1 SGHNT and CDR2 YYREEE (reference sequence). The CDR3 sequence is 15 residues long. V lost 4 bases to trimming and J lost 5 bases; unmatched junction nucleotides: 8. The CDR3 DNA reads as TGTGCCAGCAGCGGTAGCGGGAGGGCCCGAAACGAGCAGTACTTC. Its translation is CASSGSGRARNEQYF.

The chain uses TRBV9 and TRBJ2-7; 8 nucleotides align to TRBD2. Germline V CDR1 and CDR2: SGDLS, YYNGEE. V was pared by 0 bases and J by 7 bases, with 9 bases of the junction left unmatched. The CDR3 covers 15 residues. The CDR3: CASSVAGRATDEQYF. DNA of the CDR3: TGTGCCAGCAGCGTAGCCGGGAGGGCCACGGATGAGCAGTACTTC.

The rearrangement uses TRBV30 and TRBJ1-6, with 8 bases fitting TRBD1. V was clipped by 3 bases and J by 7 bases; unmatched bases: 5. The CDR3 covers 14 residues. Per the germline V gene, CDR1 is GTSNPN and CDR2 is SVGIG (reference sequence). In DNA, the CDR3 is TGTGCCTGGAGACGGACAGGGTCGAATTCACCCCTCCACTTT. It translates to CAWRRTGSNSPLHF.

The genes are TRBV7-6 and TRBJ2-7; 8 nucleotides agree with TRBD1. V shed 5 bases, J shed 3 bases, and the junction held 9 bases outside the gene matches. The CDR3 contains 15 residues. The germline CDR1 and CDR2 sequences are SGHVS and FNYEAQ. This chain's CDR3 is CASSPGTGVIYEQYF. For the CDR3, the DNA is TGTGCCAGCAGCCCCGGGACAGGAGTCATCTACGAGCAGTACTTC.